Listed below are T cell receptor beta chains from one sample, sequenced in a study of T cell changes during pregnancy in multiple sclerosis. Profiling relied on immunoSEQ multiplex PCR, and the TCRdb table lists in-frame clones only, not all of them. The repertoire includes under 55,000 clones, around 94% of them detected once, and roughly 0.34% sits in the top ten. Specimen: CD4+ T cells from peripheral blood mononuclear cells, collected in the third trimester of pregnancy. The receptors derive from a female donor with multiple sclerosis, enrolled in a pregnancy study. The CDR3 runs from the conserved cysteine through the conserved F or W. D genes are given only for firm matches. Size is omitted from some rows. Given values are once, few, many or a class for expanded clones.

J gene,D gene,clone size,V gene,CDR3 protein,CDR3 DNA
TRBJ1-2,TRBD1,few,TRBV9,CASSVVGKRQGSCGYTF,TGTGCCAGCAGCGTAGTCGGAAAAAGACAGGGAAGTTGTGGCTACACCTTC
TRBJ2-1,TRBD2,-,TRBV18,CASSRGLAEYNEQFF,TGTGCCAGCTCCCGGGGACTAGCGGAGTACAATGAGCAGTTCTTC
TRBJ2-3,-,-,TRBV6-1,CASTPEGRSTDTQYF,TGTGCCAGCACCCCGGAGGGTAGGAGCACAGATACGCAGTATTTT
TRBJ1-5,TRBD1,-,TRBV2,CASIAGTGRNQPQHF,TGTGCCAGCATCGCGGGGACAGGGCGCAATCAGCCCCAGCATTTT
TRBJ2-1,TRBD1,-,TRBV28,CASSSPGGTGSYNEQFF,TGTGCCAGCAGCTCCCCCGGTGGGACAGGGTCCTACAATGAGCAGTTCTTC
TRBJ2-2,TRBD2,-,TRBV27,CASSLQASGSFTGELFF,TGTGCCAGCAGTTTACAGGCTAGCGGGAGTTTCACCGGGGAGCTGTTTTTT
TRBJ2-1,-,-,TRBV11-2,CASSSRTLNEQFF,TGTGCCAGCAGCAGTCGGACTCTCAATGAGCAGTTCTTC
TRBJ1-2,-,-,TRBV6-6,CASSEVYGYTF,TGTGCCAGCAGCGAGGTCTATGGCTACACCTTC
TRBJ2-5,TRBD2,-,TRBV7-2,CASRLAGKLAGGRYETQYF,TGTGCCAGCAGATTAGCGGGGAAACTAGCGGGGGGGCGTTATGAGACCCAGTACTTC
TRBJ2-7,TRBD2,-,TRBV7-9,CASSFPGGGEQYF,TGTGCCAGCAGCTTTCCCGGGGGGGGCGAGCAGTACTTC
TRBJ1-1,-,-,TRBV5-1,CASSSQGGGDAFF,TGCGCCAGCAGCTCACAGGGTGGGGGAGACGCTTTCTTT
TRBJ2-2,-,once,TRBV5-4,CASTGGAAGELFF,TGTGCCAGCACCGGCGGAGCCGCCGGGGAGCTGTTTTTT
TRBJ2-5,TRBD1,-,TRBV5-1,CASTRTGQETQYF,TGCGCCAGCACCCGGACAGGGCAAGAGACCCAGTACTTC
TRBJ2-3,TRBD2,-,TRBV19,CASSIGSGGGQTDTQYF,TGTGCCAGTAGTATAGGATCTGGCGGGGGTCAGACAGATACGCAGTATTTT
TRBJ1-3,TRBD1,-,TRBV5-6,CASSVILDRGRDTIYF,TGTGCCAGCAGCGTCATATTGGACAGGGGGAGAGACACCATATATTTT
TRBJ1-1,-,-,TRBV9,CASSSQTALNTEAFF,TGTGCCAGCAGCTCCCAGACAGCTTTGAACACTGAAGCTTTCTTT
TRBJ2-1,TRBD2,-,TRBV7-2,CASRYPGLDSYNEQFF,TGTGCCAGCAGGTACCCGGGACTAGATTCCTACAATGAGCAGTTCTTC
TRBJ1-1,-,-,TRBV9,CASSVRDVGSIEAFF,TGTGCCAGCAGCGTACGCGATGTGGGCAGCATTGAAGCTTTCTTT
TRBJ2-5,TRBD2,-,TRBV7-2,CASSSGLADDQYF,TGTGCCAGCAGCTCGGGACTAGCGGATGACCAGTACTTC
TRBJ1-3,-,-,TRBV10-3,CAISGQGNTIYF,TGTGCCATCAGCGGACAGGGAAACACCATATATTTT
TRBJ1-6,-,-,TRBV30,CAWSFSSYNSPLHF,TGTGCCTGGAGCTTTAGCTCCTATAATTCACCCCTCCACTTT
TRBJ1-1,TRBD1,-,TRBV30,CAWVGQALDGKAFF,TGTGCCTGGGTGGGACAGGCCCTTGACGGTAAAGCTTTCTTT
TRBJ2-7,-,-,TRBV19,CASSSRAGPTYEQYF,TGTGCCAGTAGTTCTCGGGCAGGGCCCACCTACGAGCAGTACTTC
TRBJ2-1,TRBD2,-,TRBV28,CASAPSPSAGVNEQFF,TGTGCCAGCGCCCCCTCTCCCTCGGCGGGGGTCAATGAGCAGTTCTTC
TRBJ1-1,TRBD1,-,TRBV7-3,CASSRDRGSNTEAFF,TGTGCCAGCAGCCGAGACAGGGGCTCGAACACTGAAGCTTTCTTT
TRBJ2-7,TRBD2,few,TRBV19,CASSFGLAFSEQYF,TGTGCCAGTAGTTTCGGACTAGCGTTCAGCGAGCAGTACTTC
TRBJ2-2,-,-,TRBV5-1,CASSKGGTGELFF,TGCGCCAGCAGCAAAGGGGGCACCGGGGAGCTGTTTTTT
TRBJ1-2,-,-,TRBV19,CASSIRGYGYTF,TGTGCCAGTAGTATCCGCGGCTATGGCTACACCTTC
TRBJ2-7,TRBD2,-,TRBV27,CASSPSRGAGGRNEQYF,TGTGCCAGCAGTCCATCCCGGGGAGCGGGAGGGCGGAACGAGCAGTACTTC
TRBJ2-5,TRBD1,-,TRBV5-4,CASSPGTGGAETQYF,TGTGCCAGCAGCCCCGGGACAGGGGGCGCGGAGACCCAGTACTTC
TRBJ1-4,-,-,TRBV7-2,CASSLYGQNEKLFF,TGTGCCAGCAGCTTATATGGTCAGAATGAAAAACTGTTTTTT
TRBJ1-1,-,-,TRBV6-5,CASSLFQGTEAFF,TGTGCCAGCAGTTTATTCCAGGGCACTGAAGCTTTCTTT
TRBJ2-1,-,-,TRBV28,CASSLYRRVVGQFF,TGTGCCAGCAGTTTATACCGCAGGGTAGTGGGGCAGTTCTTC
TRBJ1-1,-,-,TRBV11-2,CASTLRGQTEAFF,TGTGCCAGCACCCTAAGGGGCCAGACTGAAGCTTTCTTT
TRBJ2-2,-,-,TRBV27,CASSRGWGTGELFF,TGTGCCAGCAGTAGGGGCTGGGGCACCGGGGAGCTGTTTTTT
TRBJ2-1,-,-,TRBV18,CASSAGLYNEQFF,TGTGCCAGCTCAGCAGGTCTCTACAATGAGCAGTTCTTC
TRBJ2-1,TRBD1,-,TRBV4-3,CASSQVEWWTGHNLSSYNEQFF,TGCGCCAGCAGCCAGGTTGAGTGGTGGACAGGGCACAACCTCTCCTCCTACAATGAGCAGTTCTTC
TRBJ2-1,-,few,TRBV5-1,CASSLDPGLRNEQFF,TGCGCCAGCAGCTTGGATCCGGGACTTCGTAATGAGCAGTTCTTC
TRBJ2-4,-,-,TRBV11-1,CASSPDSQLAKNIQYF,TGTGCCAGCAGCCCCGACAGTCAGCTAGCCAAAAACATTCAGTACTTC
TRBJ1-3,-,-,TRBV21-1,CASSRDRSSGNTIYF,TGTGCCAGCAGCAGGGACAGGTCCTCTGGAAACACCATATATTTT